These T cell receptor beta chains were read from a single sample in a study of metastatic and nonmetastatic thyroid tumors. TCRdb re-processed the PCR reads through MiXCR. This table has 10,000 to 12,000 clones, roughly 28% appearing once. The material sequenced was tumor tissue. The source is a male donor with papillary thyroid cancer or a benign thyroid nodule (not recorded which). Some clones in this sample may be carry-over from other donors' samples. The CDR3 runs from the conserved cysteine through the conserved F or W. Each record gives: D gene, J gene, V gene, clone size, CDR3 DNA, CDR3 protein. A D gene is named only where the DNA matches it firmly. Where a row states a size, it is once, few, many or the class of an expanded clone; other rows omit it.

NA | TRBJ1-2 | TRBV2 | NA | TGTGCCACCATGGGGGGGCTTTATGGCTACACCTTC | CATMGGLYGYTF
NA | TRBJ2-6 | TRBV27 | NA | TGTGCCAGCAGTATCGGGAGAACCAACGTCCTGACTTTC | CASSIGRTNVLTF
NA | TRBJ1-1 | TRBV20-1 | NA | TGCAGTGCTGGGGCACCCGGGGTGAAGGCGAACACTGAAGCTTTCTTT | CSAGAPGVKANTEAFF
NA | TRBJ1-5 | TRBV18 | medium-sized | TGTGCCAGCTCAGCTGACCCCAATCAGCCCCAGCATTTT | CASSADPNQPQHF
TRBD1 | TRBJ1-5 | TRBV2 | medium-sized | TGTGCCAGCAGTGGTCAACAGGGGGAGGGACAGCCCCAGCATTTT | CASSGQQGEGQPQHF
NA | TRBJ2-7 | TRBV28 | NA | TGTGCCAGCAGCCCTAACTTCTTGGGTGGCACCTACGAGCAGTACTTC | CASSPNFLGGTYEQYF
NA | TRBJ2-1 | TRBV20-1 | NA | TGCAGTGCTAGAGATGCCCTCGTACGGGGGCAAGATGAGCAGTTCTTC | CSARDALVRGQDEQFF
NA | TRBJ2-7 | TRBV9 | medium-sized | TGTGCCAGCAGCGTAGAGTTGGGGGACGAGCAGTACTTC | CASSVELGDEQYF
NA | TRBJ2-3 | TRBV5-6 | NA | TGTGCCAGCAGCTTTACAGGGTTCGCGGGACAAAGCACAGATACGCAGTATTTT | CASSFTGFAGQSTDTQYF
NA | TRBJ2-2 | TRBV7-6 | NA | TGTGCCAGCAGCCCCAGACGGGGTGCATGGACCGGGGAGCTGTTTTTT | CASSPRRGAWTGELFF
TRBD2 | TRBJ2-2 | TRBV6-1 | medium-sized | TGTGCCAGCAGTGGACTAGCGGGAGGGCCCGGGGAGCTGTTTTTT | CASSGLAGGPGELFF
NA | TRBJ2-7 | TRBV6-1 | few | TGTGCCAGCAGTGGGACCCTGGGCAGGGAAGCCTACGAGCAGTACTTC | CASSGTLGREAYEQYF
NA | TRBJ2-1 | TRBV5-1 | medium-sized | TGCGCCAGCAGCTTGGGGTTGGAAGGGAATGAGCAGTTCTTC | CASSLGLEGNEQFF
NA | TRBJ1-1 | TRBV24-1 | NA | TGTGCCACCAGTGCGGGGAACACTGAAGCTTTCTTT | CATSAGNTEAFF
TRBD1 | TRBJ1-1 | TRBV4-1 | many | TGCGCCAGCAGCCTTGACAAGTGGCAGGGGGTTATAGCTGAAGCTTTCTTT | CASSLDKWQGVIAEAFF
TRBD1 | TRBJ1-1 | TRBV28 | few | TGTGCCAGCAGTTTAGAATTCGCCGGGACAGGGCGGATGAACACTGAAGCTTTCTTT | CASSLEFAGTGRMNTEAFF
TRBD2 | TRBJ2-1 | TRBV7-3 | medium-sized | TGTGCCAGCAGCTTACAGGGACTAGCGATGGAGCAGTTCTTC | CASSLQGLAMEQFF
NA | TRBJ2-3 | TRBV7-6 | many | TGTGCCAGCAGCCGTGGGGATACGCAGTATTTT | CASSRGDTQYF
TRBD2 | TRBJ2-3 | TRBV18 | NA | TGTGCCAGCTCACCACGTACAGGTTCTAGCGGGGCGAAACCCTATACGCAGTATTTT | CASSPRTGSSGAKPYTQYF
NA | TRBJ1-2 | TRBV6-5 | NA | TGTGCCAGCAGTTACGGAGCCTCTGGGCAGGGGATTTGGGGCTACACCTTC | CASSYGASGQGIWGYTF
NA | TRBJ2-7 | TRBV5-1 | NA | TGCGCCAGCAGCTTCAGCGGAGGAACCTACGAGCAGTACTTC | CASSFSGGTYEQYF
NA | TRBJ2-5 | TRBV4-1 | medium-sized | TGCGCCAGCAGCCAGGATAAAGGGACCCAGTACTTC | CASSQDKGTQYF
NA | TRBJ1-2 | TRBV6-1 | NA | TGTGCCAGCAGTCAGACAAAAAACTATGGCTACACCTTC | CASSQTKNYGYTF
NA | TRBJ1-2 | TRBV18 | many | TGTGCCAGCTCACCAGAATCAGGGGTCGGCTACACCTTC | CASSPESGVGYTF
NA | TRBJ1-6 | TRBV20-1 | medium-sized | TGCAGTGCTCCAACGACTTTCGAAGGTTCACCCCTCCACTTT | CSAPTTFEGSPLHF
NA | TRBJ1-6 | TRBV10-2 | medium-sized | TGCGCCAGCAGTGAGGGGACGGTTTATAATTCACCCCTCCACTTT | CASSEGTVYNSPLHF
NA | TRBJ1-4 | TRBV25-1 | NA | TGTGCCAGCAGTGACCAGGGGCCGGATGAAAAACTGTTTTTT | CASSDQGPDEKLFF
NA | TRBJ1-3 | TRBV6-1 | NA | TGTGCCAGCAGAACCCAATACTCTGGAAACACCATATATTTT | CASRTQYSGNTIYF
NA | TRBJ2-3 | TRBV20-1 | NA | TGCAGTGCCACCCAAGAGGACTACACATTCACAGATACGCAGTATTTT | CSATQEDYTFTDTQYF